Presented here are 9 T cell receptor beta chains from one specimen sequenced in a study of beta chain features in type 1 diabetes. Study-wide results and limits: Researchers report that Type 1 diabetes patients had moderately but significantly shorter TCRB CDR3s across all four CD4+ subsets.

Their cognate antigens are unknown. Expressed TCRB transcripts got sequenced, as all isolated RNA was reverse transcribed. The table came from immunoSEQ multiplex PCR; TCRdb's copy has only in-frame clones and leaves some out. The sample carries under 850,000 clones, roughly an eighth recorded once. Sequenced material: naive CD4+ T cells from blood. The receptors were sampled from a young man with type 1 diabetes.

The chain recombines TRBV14 with TRBJ2-1; D remains unclear. The germline V gene has CDR1 SGHDN and CDR2 FVKESK. CDR3 length equals 15 residues. Trimming removed 4 bases at V and 0 bases at J, with 10 bases between. The CDR3 is CASSPLESSYNEQFF. Here the CDR3 DNA reads TGTGCCAGCAGCCCGCTAGAGAGCTCCTACAATGAGCAGTTCTTC.

The CDR3 loop reads CASSNHPRALYGYTF. The CDR3 DNA sequence: TGTGCCAGCAGCAACCACCCCCGGGCTTTATATGGCTACACCTTC. This chain uses TRBV21-1 with TRBJ1-2. TRBV21-1 is a documented pseudogene. The CDR3 has 15 residues.

This clone turned up a few times. CDR3 sequence reads: CAIGRAPDTQYF. The CDR3, as DNA: TGTGCCATCGGTCGGGCTCCAGATACGCAGTATTTT. The V call is TRBV10-3, the J call TRBJ2-3; D is ambiguous. Germline CDR1 reads ENHRY; CDR2 reads SYGVKD. V lost 8 bases to trimming and J lost 4 bases, with 10 bases between them. This CDR3 spans 12 amino acids.

This clone was seen a handful of times. V gene TRBV4-1 combines with J gene TRBJ2-7; no clear D gene. Trimming took 1 base from V and 6 from J, leaving 19 bases between them. Germline values: CDR1 MGHRA, CDR2 YSYEKL. The CDR3 extends over 16 amino acids. Here the CDR3 DNA reads TGCGCCAGCAGCCAAGCGCGTGACAACGACTTTGGCGAGCAGTACTTC. Amino acids: CASSQARDNDFGEQYF.

The chain recombines TRBV5-1 with TRBJ2-7; TRBD1 matches at 7 bases. The germline V gene encodes CDR1 SGHRS and CDR2 YFSETQ. The CDR3 sequence is 14 residues long. V was clipped by 10 bases and J by 9 bases; unmatched bases: 19. The CDR3 nucleotides are TGCGCCTGCCGACTCGCTCCTCAGGGGGACGGGCAGTACTTC. This codes for CACRLAPQGDGQYF.

Concerning this clone itself: Other DNA sequences in this sample translate to the same CDR3. The rearrangement links TRBV7-9 to TRBJ2-5; no definite D call. In germline, CDR1 is SEHNR, CDR2 FQNEAQ (reference sequence). The CDR3 runs to 14 residues. V gave up 2 bases and J gave up 2 bases, with 9 bases separating them. CDR3 nucleotides: TGTGCCAGCAGCTTACGGACGTTACAAGAGACCCAGTACTTC. Its protein product is CASSLRTLQETQYF.

The rearrangement joins TRBV18 to TRBJ2-7, with 7 bases that match TRBD1. Trimming at V came to 5 bases and at J to 10 bases, leaving 11 bases not matched to a gene. The CDR3 extends over 13 amino acids. Per the germline V gene, CDR1 is KGHSH and CDR2 is LQKENI. The CDR3 nucleotides read TGTGCCAGCTCATCAGACCCTGACAGGGATCAGTACTTC. Translation: CASSSDPDRDQYF.

This clone was counted a few times. The chain links TRBV19 to TRBJ2-1; D is unclear. The length of the CDR3 is 14 residues. The V end was cut by 7 bases, the J end by 4 bases, with 14 bases between. Germline CDR1 LNHDA, CDR2 SQIVND (reference sequence). The CDR3 is CASKGPWVYNEQFF. In nucleotides, the CDR3 is TGTGCCAGTAAGGGTCCCTGGGTGTACAATGAGCAGTTCTTC.

The chain combines TRBV28 with TRBJ2-3; D uncertain. CDR3 length equals 14 residues. The germline V gene has CDR1 MDHEN and CDR2 SYDVKM. V shed 3 bases and J shed 8 bases, with 15 bases lying between them. The CDR3 coding sequence is TGTGCCAGCAGTTTTGGTTTAGGGCTGGGTACGCAGTATTTT. Amino acids: CASSFGLGLGTQYF.